This T cell receptor beta chain was retrieved from a study of T cell repertoires in cytomegalovirus infection. Study summary: Indications of both CMV infection and matching HLA type were provided by public TCR beta signatures.

Germline CDR1 is SGHVS and CDR2 is FQNEAQ. Trimming cost V 3 bases and J 3 bases; bases outside gene matches: 4. The CDR3 is 15 residues long. TCRdb re-called the reads through MiXCR, storing one row per CDR3 protein. In the table there are about 130,000 distinct CDR3 sequences, roughly 32% of which are singletons. This clonotype was counted between two and nine times. Its antigen is unidentified. This receptor was identified in a human donor in good health (CMV status not recorded). Some clones in this sample may be carry-over from other donors' samples. The sample here was CD8+ T cells from cultured PBMCs, taken from culture after CMV antigen stimulation. This chain joins TRBV7-8 and TRBJ2-7; 11 nucleotides agree with TRBD2. In DNA form, the CDR3 reads TGTGCCAGCAGCTTCGCGGGACTAGCGGTCTACGAGCAGTACTTC. Translated: CASSFAGLAVYEQYF.